This TCR beta chain was found in a study of cytomegalovirus exposure and HLA in healthy donors (dated by TCRdb to 2016 to 2017). Concerning the study at large: An earlier analysis of roughly 500 of the donors reported around 280 Gb of sequence data and 117 million unique TCR beta sequences obtained from about 179 million T cells. An early release that covered around 590 HLA-typed donors contained approximately 320 gigabases of sequencing data and some 87 million unique TCR sequences. Every repertoire in the discovery cohort had been generated on one and the same sequencing platform. Among the roughly 380 genotyped donors, 81% belonged to the genetic ancestry cluster associated with self-reported Caucasian donors. Roughly five DR-DQ haplotypes were handled as single units for association and clustering because linkage in the cohort was strong. On average, around 200,000 unique TCR beta nucleotide sequences were sequenced per donor among 300 to 500 genotyped donors of the cohort, with 15% to 20% of those sequences being non-productive. A later genetic analysis used genome-wide SNP genotypes for about 55% of the 666 donors, treating that subset as a discovery cohort. The study aimed to test whether cataloging public T cell receptors could reveal signatures of past pathogen exposure. The study profiled the T cell repertoires of hundreds of subjects by immunosequencing and related them to cytomegalovirus serostatus. The later analysis used no new phenotypic data to find candidate immune exposures, relying instead on TCR beta sequences and their occurrence across donors. The number of typed donors differed by locus: about 620-640 for A, B, C, DRB1 and DQB1; 500 to 550 for DQA1; 606 for DPA1; and some 430 for DPB1. Donor age, sex, ethnicity and CMV serostatus were compiled alongside the repertoire data. Both class I and class II loci were covered by HLA typing, at four-digit resolution. High-throughput TCR immunosequencing, statistical association of individual TCRs with disease status, and machine learning were combined to predict cytomegalovirus infection status. Besides the first cohort of more than 650 subjects, a separate validation cohort made up of roughly 120 different subjects was used. To study patterns of TCR occurrence, a later analysis re-analyzed previously published TCR beta repertoires from several hundred donors and added high-resolution HLA genotyping. An earlier analysis of nearly 600 of the donors applied high-throughput TCR beta sequencing to assess whether each TCR beta V gene segment acted as functional or pseudogenic. General findings and caveats noted by the study authors: According to a later analysis, most CMV-associated TCR beta chains appeared to be HLA-restricted, and the HLA associations seemed to be driven largely by CMV exposure. When HLA alleles, especially DR and DQ, strongly co-occurred, attributing TCR associations to individual alleles was difficult. Sequencing depth was assumed to be roughly uniform across donors in the presence/absence analyses, though that assumption may not hold. Because HLA typing was missing for some donors at each locus, association tests included only the typed subset. According to the authors, the approach could potentially be generalized to other disease states and immunological phenotypes. At a false discovery rate of 0.05, a later analysis linked about 17,000 TCR beta sequences to specific HLA alleles. The study gave a list of some 150 TCR beta chains associated with cytomegalovirus. According to a later analysis, TCR association rates differed among HLA loci, with DRB1 alleles showing the most associated TCRs and HLA-C alleles showing the fewest. A later analysis reported that several top co-occurrence clusters appeared linked to parvovirus B19, influenza, CMV and Epstein-Barr virus. Most TCR sequences were observed very rarely across donors, whereas some public TCRs were present in many individuals. Some IMGT-functional V segments, including TRBV6-2 and TRBV6-3, could not be distinguished by the 87-base-pair reads and were therefore excluded. In a later genetic analysis, fewer N-insertions in productive TCRs were reported among donors in an Asian-associated ancestry cluster than the approximately 710-donor mean. Compared with equally common non-associated chains, HLA-associated TCR beta chains in a later analysis were more clonally expanded and had lower generation probabilities. V-gene and J-gene trimming of TCR beta chains was associated with a missense DCLRE1C variant in a later genetic analysis, and the association was replicated in an independent cohort. Broadly in line with IMGT annotations, most TCR beta V segments showed up in productive rearrangements about 87% or about 30% of the time in an earlier analysis of roughly 590 of the donors. In vitro tests confirmed that a few of the cytomegalovirus-associated TCR beta chains recognize cytomegalovirus antigens. Correlated functional status among segregating V segments might be attributable to linkage disequilibrium, but an unknown experimental factor could not be ruled out. A further reported finding was that TCR beta sequences accurately predicted the HLA-A and HLA-B alleles for most subjects in the first cohort. The earlier analysis of approximately 590 of the donors excluded around 17 rarely observed V segments, including chromosome 9 orphons, because counts were too low. Immune exposure information for the cohort was limited to CMV serostatus. The cohort was sequenced for TCR beta chains only, and without alpha or paired-chain data the features that could be detected were limited. The sequencing pipeline was judged likely to have produced a cluster of highly shared sequence variants as a technical artifact. The classifier was reported to diagnose cytomegalovirus status with high specificity and sensitivity in both the original and validation cohorts.

Turning to this clone: Which antigen it targets is not known. The record has no base qualities; no much larger clone is one base away.

The cohort consisted of 670 or so healthy bone marrow donors. All cohort members were sampled while nominally healthy, although unrecorded immune exposures were likely present. Of the 670 or so cohort members, 250 to 300 had positive CMV serostatus and roughly 330 had negative CMV serostatus, and CMV serostatus was not recorded for the donor. Each donor provided a peripheral blood sample, and peripheral blood mononuclear cells were used for TCR beta sequencing. The Qiagen DNeasy Blood Extraction Kit was used to extract genomic DNA from the blood cell samples. Taken from cysteine to phenylalanine, the CDR3 has 11 residues. The retained sequence is limited to the CDR3, 33 bases, with the frame set at the first base. V loses 4 bases, J loses 6 bases, and the germline ends lie 4 bases apart. The germline V gene specifies SGHVS as CDR1 and FNYEAQ as CDR2. Library construction relied on the immunoSEQ multiplex PCR assay. For the multiplex PCR, a mixture combining 60 forward primers for TCR Vbeta segments and 13 reverse primers for TCR Jbeta segments was used. Amplification of the CDR3 region of rearranged TCR beta genes was performed with a multiplex PCR assay on genomic DNA. Amplified TCR beta libraries were sequenced as 87-base-pair reads on the Illumina HiSeq System. The original methods were these. In a later analysis, tens of millions of unique TCR beta chains were counted across the roughly 610 repertoires, and roughly 10 million of these chains were shared by at least two donors. To remove PCR and sequencing errors, raw reads were error-corrected and collapsed into unique sequences using a nearest-neighbor algorithm that merged closely related sequences. V, D and J gene segments were assigned by aligning CDR3 sequences to IMGT reference sequences. For a sequence to be retained, a match of at least six nucleotides was required to both a V gene segment and a J gene segment. A rearrangement was called productive if the CDR3 had no stop codons and remained in frame with V and J, and every other rearrangement was called non-productive. Following IMGT convention, CDR3 was defined as the stretch from the second conserved V-encoded cysteine up to the conserved J-encoded phenylalanine. The earlier analysis of fewer than 700 of the donors excluded sequences that lacked an unambiguous match to a single V gene segment. An earlier analysis of several hundred of the donors classified V segments as functional when productive rearrangements were above 56.7% and as segregating when the standard deviation between donors was above 5%. To diagnose cytomegalovirus status from the catalog of TCR beta chain sequences, a statistical classification framework was built. In a later analysis, V and J genes were assigned by comparing TCR nucleotide sequences against IMGT/GENE-DB human TR gene sequences. In a later analysis, CDR3 sequences and most-parsimonious VDJ recombination scenarios were assigned using the TCRdist pipeline. In a later analysis, each TCR beta chain was defined by its CDR3 amino acid sequence together with its V-gene family, and reads lacking a unique V-gene family were excluded. As a way to deal with suspected cross-contamination and a sequencing artifact, a later analysis dropped approximately 590 nucleotide sequences that were highly shared and had low generation probability. For each public chain, a later analysis derived a clonal expansion index from normalized ranks of inferred template counts within each repertoire. Generation probabilities in a later analysis came from a VDJ recombination model fitted to out-of-frame rearrangements, and those results were checked against IGoR. In a later analysis, TCR-TCR, TCR-HLA and TCR-CMV co-occurrence was scored with hypergeometric tests, and a repertoire-size bias correction was applied to TCR pairs. In a later analysis, false discovery rates were estimated by permuting HLA or CMV assignments 20 times. In a later analysis, co-occurring TCRs were grouped using DBSCAN, with TCRdist sequence similarity added in when clustering inside HLA-allele-positive subsets. Co-occurrence clustering excluded repertoires with fewer than 30,000 or more than 120,000 public chains, plus five with anomalous nucleotide sharing. The table comes from immuneACCESS by way of TCRdb, which keeps in-frame sequences with V and J called. Part of the clones is missing from these tables; in studies checked, under half for an unresolved V gene and the rest for unknown reasons. That table supplies the V and J calls and clone size; D and trimming were determined from the DNA. The sample has 210,000 or so clones on record, more than 75% of them singletons. The ten largest account for about 1.2% of the sample.

The sequencing input was PBMCs. This clonotype was obtained from a human donor in good health. The rearranged chain carries TRBV7-6 and TRBJ2-1; the D gene is not confidently resolved. CDR3 region: CASSSLNEQFF. DNA sequence: TGTGCCAGCAGCTCCCTCAATGAGCAGTTCTTC.